This T cell receptor delta chain was found in a study of gamma-delta T cells after stem cell transplantation. TCRdb fed the RT-PCR reads into CATT to redo clone calling. Altogether thousands of delta-chain clones are present, approximately 4.2% being singletons, with the ten largest covering 30% to 40%. Germline V CDR1 and CDR2: GEAIGNYY, EKD. This CDR3 spans 15 amino acids. Trimming removed 7 bases from V and 2 bases from J; junction bases left unmatched: 8. A word on this clone: The likely explanation is a read error, given a far larger clone one base away. At the DNA level, this CDR3 is encoded by other sequences in the same sample as well.

The receptor's source is a human donor. It is not recorded whose cells these are; they may come from a transplant donor. The sequencing sample was made of gamma-delta T cells. The J gene is TRDJ1, the V gene TRDV2, with TRDD3 identical over 11 bases. CDR3 nucleotides: TGTGCCTGCGACTCCCTGGGGGATACAACCGATAAACTCATCTTT. Translation gives CACDSLGDTTDKLIF.